The text below deals with one T cell receptor (beta chain). The sample belongs to a study of regulatory T cells in long-lasting Graves disease. On the study more broadly: Prior antithyroid drug treatment in newly diagnosed Graves' patients lasted under 3 months.

The V and J ends lost 10 bases and 3 bases respectively, with 10 bases between them. CDR1 is LNHDA, CDR2 SQIVND, per germline (reference sequence). The CDR3 has 11 residues. HTBI primers from iRepertoire and Arm-PCR of CDR3 regions yielded the TCR beta libraries. Study processing details: Spanning all samples, the identified segments comprised over 50 TRBV and 14 to 15 TRBJ. TCRdb analysed the multiplex PCR reads with MiXCR anew, one entry per CDR3 protein. The V and J calls, along with clone size, are taken from TCRdb and not from the paper's own processing. This table holds over 450,000 distinct CDR3 sequences, around 12% found once. The time point was: newly diagnosed GD, antithyroid drugs for less than 3 months. From PBMCs, RNA was extracted and then used to make the TCR library. These data also featured in a second study, about T cells in Graves' hyperthyroidism and ophthalmopathy. That work adds: Newly diagnosed hyperthyroidism, duration under 2 months, in patients aged 18 to 65.

Sequenced material: peripheral blood mononuclear cells (PBMCs), taken at new diagnosis, from a patient treated with antithyroid drugs. This sequence originates from a woman aged 25 to 39 with Graves disease. The gene calls are TRBV19 and TRBJ2-7, with a tentative D call TRBD2 (6 bases). CDR3 loop: CATGTVYEQYF. The CDR3 coding sequence is TGTGCCACCGGGACTGTCTACGAGCAGTACTTC.